These 13 T cell receptor beta chains came from one sample sequenced in a study of T cells in localized non-small cell lung cancer. Repertoires were generated with immunoSEQ multiplex PCR, while TCRdb's copy carries only in-frame clones and drops some. The table records approximately 14,000 clones, over 85% of them present only once. Sequenced material: peripheral blood mononuclear cells, taken before any cancer treatment. The receptors were sampled from a man between 40 and 69 years old with stage III lung adenocarcinoma.

This chain uses TRBV5-1 with TRBJ1-1; D gene unclear. The V gene lost 1 base and the J gene lost 4 bases, with 14 bases spanning the gap. Germline CDR1 is SGHRS and CDR2 is YFSETQ. This CDR3 is built from 15 residues. The CDR3 sequence: CASSLSRRGGTEAFF. Here the CDR3 DNA reads TGCGCCAGCAGCTTGAGCAGACGGGGAGGCACTGAAGCTTTCTTT. Full variable domain (outside the CDR3, taken from reference TRBV5-1 and TRBJ1-1): KAGVTQTPRYLIKTRGQQVTLSCSPISGHRSVSWYQQTPGQGLQFLFEYFSETQRNKGNFPGRFSGRQFSNSRSEMNVSTLELGDSALYLCASSLSRRGGTEAFFGQGTRLTVV.

V usage is TRBV7-9 and J usage is TRBJ2-5; D may correspond to TRBD1 or TRBD2 (8 bases each). The CDR3 totals 17 residues. The germline CDR1 and CDR2 sequences are SEHNR and FQNEAQ (reference sequence). V was trimmed by 4 bases and J by 9 bases, leaving 27 bases between them. The CDR3 sequence: CASSSREGVRGLAAQYF. CDR3 coding DNA: TGTGCCAGCAGCTCCCGGGAGGGAGTCAGGGGGCTGGCGGCCCAGTACTTC. Supplemented by reference TRBV7-9 and TRBJ2-5, the full variable domain reads DTGVSQNPRHKITKRGQNVTFRCDPISEHNRLYWYRQTLGQGPEFLTYFQNEAQLEKSRLLSDRFSAERPKGSFSTLEIQRTEQGDSAMYLCASSSREGVRGLAAQYFGPGTRLLVL.

The gene calls are TRBV5-1 and TRBJ2-7, with 11 bases that match TRBD2. The germline gives CDR1 SGHRS, CDR2 YFSETQ. CDR3 length: 14 amino acids. V lost 2 bases and J lost 6; bases outside the gene matches: 4. The CDR3 loop reads CASSFTSGGFEQYF. The CDR3 bases are TGCGCCAGCAGCTTCACTAGCGGGGGTTTCGAGCAGTACTTC.

In this sample, this clone turned up a few times. The V gene is TRBV27, the J gene TRBJ2-1, with 7 bases that match TRBD2. V dropped 8 bases and J dropped 0; count of bases not matched to a gene: 4. The CDR3 is 14 residues long. CDR1 MNHEY and CDR2 SMNVEV come from the germline V gene (reference sequence). The CDR3 sequence: CASSRDYSYNEQFF. CDR3 DNA: TGTGCCAGCTCCCGGGACTACTCCTACAATGAGCAGTTCTTC.

V gene TRBV27 combines with J gene TRBJ1-1, with a possible D match to TRBD1 (6 bases). V was clipped by 3 bases and J by 1 base, with 12 bases between them. The CDR3 is 15 amino acids. Germline-derived CDR1 and CDR2 are MNHEY and SMNVEV (reference sequence). The CDR3 nucleotides read TGTGCCAGCAGTTTCGCCACAGGGTGGAACACTGAAGCTTTCTTT. Translating gives CASSFATGWNTEAFF.

The V and J genes are TRBV14 and TRBJ2-5, with D possibly being TRBD1 (6 bases). CDR3 length equals 15 residues. V dropped 1 base and J dropped 5 bases, with 14 bases sitting between them. Germline lookup yields CDR1 SGHDN and CDR2 FVKESK. Written as DNA, the CDR3 is TGTGCCAGCAGCCAAGTAGGGACATTCTACGAGACCCAGTACTTC. Translated, it gives CASSQVGTFYETQYF.

This rearrangement joins TRBV29-1 to TRBJ1-1; D unresolved. Trimming shortened V by 3 bases and J by 8 bases, and 16 bases separated the two germline ends. Germline CDR1 reads SQVTM; CDR2 reads ANQGSEA. CDR3 length equals 13 residues. This CDR3 reads CSVDPYSLREAFF. CDR3 DNA: TGCAGCGTTGATCCCTACTCGCTTCGGGAAGCTTTCTTT.

This clone appeared a single time. CDR3 amino acids: CASSKDRNTEAFF. The CDR3 DNA is TGTGCCAGTAGTAAGGACAGGAACACTGAAGCTTTCTTT. V and J are TRBV19 and TRBJ1-1; D is possibly TRBD1 (6 bases). CDR3 length equals 13 residues. Germline CDR1 is LNHDA and CDR2 is SQIVND (reference sequence). V lost 4 bases and J lost 1, with 7 bases in between.

The V call is TRBV19, the J call TRBJ1-2; no firm D call. The CDR3 runs to 13 residues. V was cut by 3 bases and J by 4 bases, with 9 bases left in between. Germline V gives CDR1 LNHDA, CDR2 SQIVND (reference sequence). The DNA of the CDR3 is TGTGCCAGTAGTATCATCCCAGGCTATGGCTACACCTTC. Translated, it gives CASSIIPGYGYTF.

The chain uses TRBV25-1 and TRBJ1-2; D remains ambiguous. Germline CDR1 is MGHDK and CDR2 is SYGVNS. The CDR3 loop spans 13 amino acids. V shed 3 bases and J shed 6 bases, with 11 bases lying between them. Written as DNA, the CDR3 is TGTGCCAGCAGTGACACTGAGGGAAATGGCTACACCTTC. Protein: CASSDTEGNGYTF.

V and J are TRBV30 and TRBJ2-7, with D maybe TRBD1 (5 bases). Germline-derived CDR1 and CDR2 are GTSNPN and SVGIG (reference sequence). CDR3 length: 14 amino acids. Trimming left V 3 bases short and J 4 bases short, with 16 bases between. For the CDR3, the DNA is TGTGCCTGGAGGTTGTTAGGGGTTGGATACGAGCAGTACTTC. Its protein product is CAWRLLGVGYEQYF.

V and J are TRBV7-9 and TRBJ2-1, with unresolved D. The V gene lost 2 bases and the J gene lost 5 bases, with 1 base spanning the gap. CDR1 SEHNR and CDR2 FQNEAQ come from the germline V gene (reference sequence). This CDR3 comprises 11 residues. The CDR3 sequence is CASSLNNEQFF. As DNA, the CDR3 is TGTGCCAGCAGCTTAAACAATGAGCAGTTCTTC.

The chain uses TRBV27 and TRBJ2-1; the D gene is possibly TRBD2 (7 bases). Germline V gives CDR1 MNHEY, CDR2 SMNVEV (reference sequence). V dropped 5 bases and J dropped 4 bases, with 18 bases sitting between them. CDR3 length: 16 amino acids. The CDR3 coding sequence is TGTGCCAGCAGTCCCAGAGGGGGGGGGCAATACAATGAGCAGTTCTTC. Its protein product is CASSPRGGGQYNEQFF.